This TCR beta chain was documented in a study of blood T cell repertoires in COVID-19. Study-level information: There were acute and convalescent COVID-19 samples, and they came from the United States, Italy and Spain. T cells, B-cell-depleted T cells, or PBMCs supplied cDNA or gDNA.

TCRdb keeps only in-frame clones here, not all; method: immunoSEQ multiplex PCR. The repertoire holds fewer than 300,000 clones, with around 90% as singletons. In germline, CDR1 is WSHSY, CDR2 SAAADI. The CDR3 loop spans 15 amino acids. V gave up 3 bases and J gave up 1 base, with 7 bases separating them. Recruits, aged roughly 18 to 100 years, lived in about two dozen US areas. Cohort placement rested on clinical history that participants reported themselves. The clonotype originates from a woman between 25 and 40 years old who had recovered from COVID-19. The sequenced sample consisted of PBMCs or T cells enriched from blood (not recorded which). V and J are TRBV10-2 and TRBJ2-6; D unclear. The CDR3, as DNA: TGCGCCAGCAGTGATCCGTTTTCTGGGGCCAACGTCCTGACTTTC. Its protein product is CASSDPFSGANVLTF.